The source of this T cell receptor beta chain is a study of PD-1 blockade in mismatch repair-deficient tumors. The wider study: Patients had fewer than 15 mismatch repair-deficient cancer types and were previously treated and progressing. Overall study results and limits: Tumor-resident clones, often absent from pretreatment blood, expanded after pembrolizumab and then contracted.

Mismatch repair deficiency was confirmed in all patients, by PCR or immunohistochemistry. TCRdb keeps only in-frame clones here, not all; method: immunoSEQ multiplex PCR. The sample consists of about 100,000 clones, about 79% of them appearing once. Remarks on this clone: Its antigen is unknown.

CDR3 length equals 16 residues. The V gene lost 3 bases and the J gene lost 4 bases, with 16 bases spanning the gap. CDR1 is MGHRA and CDR2 is YSYEKL in the germline V gene. This sequence was found in an adult with mismatch repair-deficient cancer. V is TRBV4-1 and J is TRBJ2-1, with a possible D match to TRBD2 (5 bases). Sequencing used peripheral blood, obtained approximately 35 weeks after starting pembrolizumab. CDR3: CASSHANRELYNEQFF. As DNA, the CDR3 is TGCGCCAGCAGCCACGCTAACCGGGAACTTTACAATGAGCAGTTCTTC.